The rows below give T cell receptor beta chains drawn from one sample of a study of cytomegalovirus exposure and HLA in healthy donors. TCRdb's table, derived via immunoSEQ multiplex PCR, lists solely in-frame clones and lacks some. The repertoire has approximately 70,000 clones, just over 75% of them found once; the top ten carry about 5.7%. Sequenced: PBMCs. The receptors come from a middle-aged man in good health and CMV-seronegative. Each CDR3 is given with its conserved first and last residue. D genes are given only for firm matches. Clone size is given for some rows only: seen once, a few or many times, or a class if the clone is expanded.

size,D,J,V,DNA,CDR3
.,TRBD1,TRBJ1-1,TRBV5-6,TGTGCCAGCAGCTTGGTAGTCGGACAGGGTTTGAACACTGAAGCTTTCTTT,CASSLVVGQGLNTEAFF
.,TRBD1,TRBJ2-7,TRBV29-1,TGCAGCGTCACGGGGACAGGGAACTACGAGCAGTACTTC,CSVTGTGNYEQYF
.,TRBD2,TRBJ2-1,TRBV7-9,TGTGCCAGCATCCTACTAGCGGGAGGCCCTAATGAGCAGTTCTTC,CASILLAGGPNEQFF
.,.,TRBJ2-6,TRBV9,TGTGCCAGCAGCTCCCGGGGAACCTCTGGGGCCAACGTCCTGACTTTC,CASSSRGTSGANVLTF
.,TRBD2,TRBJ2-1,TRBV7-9,TGTGCCAGCAGCATAAACCGCGGGGGTCTAAACAATGAGCAGTTCTTC,CASSINRGGLNNEQFF
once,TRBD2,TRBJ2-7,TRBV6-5,TGTGCCAGCAGTTACTCGAATCGCGGGAGGGCCTACGAGCAGTACTTC,CASSYSNRGRAYEQYF
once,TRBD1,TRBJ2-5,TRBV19,TGTGCCAGTAGTGTCCGGGACAGGGAGTTTTACACCCAGTACTTC,CASSVRDREFYTQYF
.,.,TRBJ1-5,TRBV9,TGTGCCAGCAGCGCGACTGCAACAAATCAGCCCCAGCATTTT,CASSATATNQPQHF
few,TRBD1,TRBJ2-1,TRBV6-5,TGTGCCAGCACCACAGGGGGCGCCTACAATGAGCAGTTCTTC,CASTTGGAYNEQFF
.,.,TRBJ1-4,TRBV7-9,TGTGCCAGCAGCTTAGTGCAGGGGAATGAAAAACTGTTTTTT,CASSLVQGNEKLFF
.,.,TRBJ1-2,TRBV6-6,TGTGCCAGCAGTCGAAGGACAGAAAACTATGGCTACACCTTC,CASSRRTENYGYTF
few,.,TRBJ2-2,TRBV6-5,TGTGCCAGCAGTCAAACCCGGACCGGGGAGCTGTTTTTT,CASSQTRTGELFF
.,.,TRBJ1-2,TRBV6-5,TGTGCCAGCGGGGGGGGATACGGCTACACCTTC,CASGGGYGYTF
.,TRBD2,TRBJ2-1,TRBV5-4,TGTGCCAGCAGCTTGGCCGGGACTAGCGGGTACAATGAGCAGTTCTTC,CASSLAGTSGYNEQFF
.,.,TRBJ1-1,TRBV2,TGTGCCAGCAGGCCCTTTGGGGAGACTATGGCTAGGAACACTGAAGCTTTCTTT,CASRPFGETMARNTEAFF
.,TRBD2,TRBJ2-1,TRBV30,TGTGCCTGTTTAGCGGGAACAAGCTCCTACAATGAGCAGTTCTTC,CACLAGTSSYNEQFF
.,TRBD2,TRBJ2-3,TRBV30,TGTGCCTGGAGTGGCATCGGTCAGCGGGGGGACACAGATACGCAGTATTTT,CAWSGIGQRGDTDTQYF
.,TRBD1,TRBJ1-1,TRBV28,TGTGCCGGGGGGACAGGGGGCAGGAACACTGAAGCTTTCTTT,CAGGTGGRNTEAFF
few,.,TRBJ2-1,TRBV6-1,TGTGCCAGCGGGCTGCCTCCCTACAATGAGCAGTTCTTC,CASGLPPYNEQFF
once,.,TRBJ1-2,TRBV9,TGTGCCAGCGCCCAGACAGGCTCTGGCTACACCTTC,CASAQTGSGYTF
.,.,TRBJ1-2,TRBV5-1,TGCGCCAGCAGCTTGGCCGGCGGGGGGGATGGCGGCTACACCTTC,CASSLAGGGDGGYTF
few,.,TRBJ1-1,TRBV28,TGTGCCAGCAGCCGGCTACAGGGAAACACTGAAGCTTTCTTT,CASSRLQGNTEAFF
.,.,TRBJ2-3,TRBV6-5,TGTGCCAGCAGTTACTCCACGCGACTAGTCACAGATACGCAGTATTTT,CASSYSTRLVTDTQYF
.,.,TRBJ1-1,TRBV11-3,TGTGCCAGCAGCCCACGAGGGAACACTGAAGCTTTCTTT,CASSPRGNTEAFF
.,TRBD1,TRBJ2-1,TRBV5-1,TGCGCCAGCAGCTGGGCCGGGACAGGGGGGTTAAATGAGCAGTTCTTC,CASSWAGTGGLNEQFF
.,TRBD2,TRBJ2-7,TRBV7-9,TGTGCCAGCAGCTTAGTTTCTAGCGGGAGGGCTTACGAGCAGTACTTC,CASSLVSSGRAYEQYF
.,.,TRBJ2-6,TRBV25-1,TGTGCCAGCAGAGTCACAGACTCTGGGGCCAACGTCCTGACTTTC,CASRVTDSGANVLTF
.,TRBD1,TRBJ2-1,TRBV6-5,TGTGCCAGCAGTTATCCGGGACAGGTGTACAATGAGCAGTTCTTC,CASSYPGQVYNEQFF
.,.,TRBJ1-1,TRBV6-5,TGTGCCAGCAGTTCCGGGATTTCGGCTTTCTTT,CASSSGISAFF
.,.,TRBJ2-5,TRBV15,TGTGCCACCAGCGCGGGACTTCGGGACCCAGAGACCCAGTACTTC,CATSAGLRDPETQYF